The sequence of this T cell receptor (beta chain) was determined in a study of blood T cells in healthy people across ages. This clonotype was found a few times. Germline CDR1 and CDR2: LGHNA and YSLEER. Trimming cost V 2 bases and J 4 bases, with 24 bases left between them. This CDR3 has 19 amino acids. A second PCR, run for roughly 7 to 12 cycles, used a sample-barcoded 5' primer plus a J-beta primer mix. TCRdb processed the 5' RACE reads anew with MiXCR; each CDR3 protein has one entry. The sample includes about 540,000 distinct CDR3 sequences, 20% to 30% seen only once; the top ten take around 10%. These same data were also listed under a study on T cells of mothers and their children. That report adds: Sequencing got over 8 million TCR beta CDR3 reads from each mother and some 3 million from each child.

The source of this sequence is a boy between 5 and 17 years old in good health. Material: blood. The V call is TRBV4-3, the J call TRBJ1-5; D may be TRBD1 (6 bases). In nucleotides, the CDR3 is TGCGCCAGCAGCCAACCCCGCGACAGGCGACAATGGGATAATCAGCCCCAGCATTTT. Residues: CASSQPRDRRQWDNQPQHF.